This T cell receptor beta chain was observed in a study of circulating and synovial CD4+ cells in juvenile arthritis. Study-wide points: Overlap with synovium rose as more T cells were sequenced. These repertoires were less diverse than bulk blood CD4 repertoires. Bulk blood CD4 samples held at least an order of magnitude more or fewer genomes than CPL.

CDR1 is SGHTA and CDR2 is FQGNSA in the germline V gene. The CDR3 is made up of 12 amino acids. Trimming cost V 5 bases and J 7 bases, with 6 bases left between them. Sequencing used immunoSEQ multiplex PCR; TCRdb keeps in-frame clones, though not all of them. Of about 34,000 clones listed, around 95% were seen once; the top ten hold roughly 0.2%. With respect to this clone: Antigen: not known.

Material: CD4+ T cells from blood. The V and J genes are TRBV7-2 and TRBJ1-6; D ambiguous. The receptor was isolated from a human donor with juvenile idiopathic arthritis. The CDR3 coding sequence is TGTGCCAGCAGCCGTCAGAATTCACCCCTCCACTTT. This gives the protein CASSRQNSPLHF.